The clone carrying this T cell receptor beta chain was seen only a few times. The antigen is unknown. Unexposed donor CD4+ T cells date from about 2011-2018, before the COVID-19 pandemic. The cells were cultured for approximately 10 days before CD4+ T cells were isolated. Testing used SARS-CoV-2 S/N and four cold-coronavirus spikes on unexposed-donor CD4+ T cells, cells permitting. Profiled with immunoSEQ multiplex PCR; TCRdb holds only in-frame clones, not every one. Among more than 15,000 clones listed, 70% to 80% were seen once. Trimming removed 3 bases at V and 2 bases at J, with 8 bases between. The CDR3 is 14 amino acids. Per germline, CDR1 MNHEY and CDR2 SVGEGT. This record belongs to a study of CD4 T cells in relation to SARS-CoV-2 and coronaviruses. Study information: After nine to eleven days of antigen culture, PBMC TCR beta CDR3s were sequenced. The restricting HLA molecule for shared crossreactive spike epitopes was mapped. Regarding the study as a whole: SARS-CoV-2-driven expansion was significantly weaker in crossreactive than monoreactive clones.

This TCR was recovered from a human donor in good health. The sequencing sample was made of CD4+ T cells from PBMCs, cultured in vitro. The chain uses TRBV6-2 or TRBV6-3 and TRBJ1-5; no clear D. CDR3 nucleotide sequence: TGTGCCAGCAGTTATCAGGCGGGCAATCAGCCCCAGCATTTT. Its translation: CASSYQAGNQPQHF.